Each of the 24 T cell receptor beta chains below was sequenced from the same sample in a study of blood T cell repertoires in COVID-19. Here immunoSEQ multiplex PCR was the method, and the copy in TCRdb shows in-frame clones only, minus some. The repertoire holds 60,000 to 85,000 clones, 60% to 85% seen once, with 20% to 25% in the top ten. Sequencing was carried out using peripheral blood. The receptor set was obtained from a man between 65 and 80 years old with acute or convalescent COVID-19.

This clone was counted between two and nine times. As DNA, the CDR3 is TGTGCCAGCAGCCCAGGGGGGACTTCTGGAAACACCATATATTTT. The encoded protein is CASSPGGTSGNTIYF. This chain links TRBV28 with TRBJ1-3; 7 positions agree with TRBD1. Germline V gives CDR1 MDHEN, CDR2 SYDVKM. The CDR3 runs to 15 residues. With V trimmed by 6 bases and J by 1 base, 6 bases remained unmatched.

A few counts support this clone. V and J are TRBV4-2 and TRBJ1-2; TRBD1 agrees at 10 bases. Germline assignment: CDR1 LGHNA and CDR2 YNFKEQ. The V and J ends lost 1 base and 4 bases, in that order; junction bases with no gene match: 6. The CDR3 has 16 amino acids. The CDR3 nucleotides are TGTGCCAGCAGCCAAGCTAGGGGACAGGGGCTCTATGGCTACACCTTC. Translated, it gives CASSQARGQGLYGYTF.

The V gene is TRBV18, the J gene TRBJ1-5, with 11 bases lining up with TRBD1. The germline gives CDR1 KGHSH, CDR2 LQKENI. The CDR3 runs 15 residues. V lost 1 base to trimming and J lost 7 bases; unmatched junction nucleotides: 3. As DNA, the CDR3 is TGTGCCAGCTCACCACGGGACAGGGGGGTGCAGCCCCAGCATTTT. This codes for CASSPRDRGVQPQHF. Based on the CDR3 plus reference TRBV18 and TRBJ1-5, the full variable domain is NAGVMQNPRHLVRRRGQEARLRCSPMKGHSHVYWYRQLPEEGLKFMVYLQKENIIDESGMPKERFSAEFPKEGPSILRIQQVVRGDSAAYFCASSPRDRGVQPQHFGDGTRLSIL.

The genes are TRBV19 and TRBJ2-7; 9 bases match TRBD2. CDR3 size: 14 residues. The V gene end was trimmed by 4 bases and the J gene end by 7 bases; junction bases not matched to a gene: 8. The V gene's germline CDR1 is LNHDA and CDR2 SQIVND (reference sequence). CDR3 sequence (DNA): TGTGCCAGTAGTAGGTTAGCGGGAGCGGGGGAGCAGTACTTC. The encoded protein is CASSRLAGAGEQYF.

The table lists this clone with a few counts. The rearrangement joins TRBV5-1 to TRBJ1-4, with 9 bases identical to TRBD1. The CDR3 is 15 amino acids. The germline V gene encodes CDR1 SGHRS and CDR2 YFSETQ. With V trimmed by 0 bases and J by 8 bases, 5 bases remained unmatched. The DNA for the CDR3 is TGCGCCAGCAGCTTGGATGGGACAGGGTGGGAAAAACTGTTTTTT. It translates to CASSLDGTGWEKLFF.

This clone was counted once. The CDR3 sequence is CASSSRQGTNSPLHF. The CDR3 DNA sequence: TGTGCCAGCAGCTCAAGACAGGGGACCAATTCACCCCTCCACTTT. The J gene is TRBJ1-6, the V gene TRBV7-2; 8 bases match TRBD1. Germline values: CDR1 SGHTA, CDR2 FQGNSA. The CDR3 consists of 15 residues. The V segment lost 4 bases and the J segment 7 bases; nucleotides outside the gene matches: 6. Full variable domain (missing parts from reference TRBV7-2 and TRBJ1-6): GAGVSQSPSNKVTEKGKDVELRCDPISGHTALYWYRQSLGQGLEFLIYFQGNSAPDKSGLPSDRFSAERTGGSVSTLTIQRTQQEDSAVYLCASSSRQGTNSPLHFGNGTRLTVT.

The CDR3 DNA follows: TGTGCCAGTAGTAAAATCCTAGCGGGAGTGGTGAATGAGCAGTTCTTC. Translated: CASSKILAGVVNEQFF. This chain connects TRBV19 to TRBJ2-1; 10 bases match TRBD2. V dropped 4 bases and J dropped 7; count of bases not matched to a gene: 10. This CDR3 has 16 amino acids. In germline, CDR1 is LNHDA, CDR2 SQIVND (reference sequence). Filled out from reference TRBV19 and TRBJ2-1, the complete variable domain reads DGGITQSPKYLFRKEGQNVTLSCEQNLNHDAMYWYRQDPGQGLRLIYYSQIVNDFQKGDIAEGYSVSREKKESFPLTVTSAQKNPTAFYLCASSKILAGVVNEQFFGPGTRLTVL.

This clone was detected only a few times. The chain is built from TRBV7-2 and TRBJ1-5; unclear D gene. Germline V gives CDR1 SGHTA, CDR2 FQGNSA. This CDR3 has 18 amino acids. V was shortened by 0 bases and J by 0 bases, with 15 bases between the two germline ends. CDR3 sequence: CASSLALGGYASNQPQHF. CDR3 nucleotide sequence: TGTGCCAGCAGCTTAGCCCTAGGAGGGTATGCTAGCAATCAGCCCCAGCATTTT.

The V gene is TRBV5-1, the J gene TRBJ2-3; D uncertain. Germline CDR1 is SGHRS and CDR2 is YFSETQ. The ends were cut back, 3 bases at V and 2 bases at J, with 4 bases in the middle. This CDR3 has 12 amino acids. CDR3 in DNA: TGCGCCAGCAGCTCGTACACAGATACGCAGTATTTT. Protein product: CASSSYTDTQYF.

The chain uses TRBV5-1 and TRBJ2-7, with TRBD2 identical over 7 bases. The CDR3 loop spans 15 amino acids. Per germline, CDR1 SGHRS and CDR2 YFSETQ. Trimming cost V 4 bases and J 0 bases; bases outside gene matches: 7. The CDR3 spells CASSLGGGPSYEQYF. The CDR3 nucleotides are TGCGCCAGCAGCCTTGGCGGGGGTCCCTCCTACGAGCAGTACTTC.

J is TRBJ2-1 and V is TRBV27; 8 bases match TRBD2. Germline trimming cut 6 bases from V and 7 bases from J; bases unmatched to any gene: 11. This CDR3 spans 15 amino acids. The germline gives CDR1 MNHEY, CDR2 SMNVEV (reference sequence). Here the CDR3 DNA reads TGTGCCAGCAGACCCAGCGGGAGCCCCTGGAATGAGCAGTTCTTC. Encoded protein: CASRPSGSPWNEQFF.

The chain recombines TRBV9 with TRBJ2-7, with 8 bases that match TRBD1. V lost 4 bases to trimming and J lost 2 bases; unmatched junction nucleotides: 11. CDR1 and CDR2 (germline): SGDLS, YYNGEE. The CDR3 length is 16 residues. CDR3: CASSSQGAMVPYEQYF. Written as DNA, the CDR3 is TGTGCCAGCAGCTCGCAGGGGGCAATGGTCCCCTACGAGCAGTACTTC.

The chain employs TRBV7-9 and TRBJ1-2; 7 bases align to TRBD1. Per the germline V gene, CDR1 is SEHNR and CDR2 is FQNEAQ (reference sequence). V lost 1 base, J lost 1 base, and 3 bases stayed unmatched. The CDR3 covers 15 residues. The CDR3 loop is CASSLGQGLNYGYTF. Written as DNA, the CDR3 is TGTGCCAGCAGCTTAGGACAGGGACTTAACTATGGCTACACCTTC.

CDR3 amino acids: CASSRTGGAVEKLFF. CDR3 DNA: TGTGCCAGTAGTAGGACAGGGGGCGCGGTTGAAAAACTGTTTTTT. The chain couples TRBV19 to TRBJ1-4; 11 nucleotides align to TRBD1. The junction had 5 bases not matched to a gene; V was cut back by 4 bases and J by 7 bases. The CDR3 spans 15 residues. Germline V gene lookup returns CDR1 LNHDA and CDR2 SQIVND (reference sequence).

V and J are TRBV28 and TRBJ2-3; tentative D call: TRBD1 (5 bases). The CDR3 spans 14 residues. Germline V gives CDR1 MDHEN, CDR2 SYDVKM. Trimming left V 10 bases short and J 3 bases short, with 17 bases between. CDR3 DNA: TGTGCCACAAATGGGGCAGGGCCAACAGATACGCAGTATTTT. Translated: CATNGAGPTDTQYF.

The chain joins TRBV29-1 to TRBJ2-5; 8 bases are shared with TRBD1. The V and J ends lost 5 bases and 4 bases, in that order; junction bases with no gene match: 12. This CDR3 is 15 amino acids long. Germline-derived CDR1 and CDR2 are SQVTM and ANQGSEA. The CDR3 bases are TGCAGCGTTACACGTACGGGGACAGGCGCAGAGACCCAGTACTTC. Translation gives CSVTRTGTGAETQYF.

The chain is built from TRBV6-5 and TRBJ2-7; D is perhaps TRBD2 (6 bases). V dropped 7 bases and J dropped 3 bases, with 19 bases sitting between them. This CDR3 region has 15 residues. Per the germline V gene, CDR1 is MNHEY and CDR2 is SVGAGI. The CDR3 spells CASTSPGLRGYEQYF. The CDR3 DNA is TGTGCCAGCACTTCCCCCGGACTGCGGGGCTACGAGCAGTACTTC.

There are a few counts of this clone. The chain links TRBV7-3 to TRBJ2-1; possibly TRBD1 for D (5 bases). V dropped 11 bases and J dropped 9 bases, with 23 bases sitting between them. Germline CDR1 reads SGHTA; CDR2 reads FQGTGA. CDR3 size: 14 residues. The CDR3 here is CALLCGHPESEQFF. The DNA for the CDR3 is TGTGCCCTGCTCTGCGGACACCCTGAATCTGAGCAGTTCTTC.

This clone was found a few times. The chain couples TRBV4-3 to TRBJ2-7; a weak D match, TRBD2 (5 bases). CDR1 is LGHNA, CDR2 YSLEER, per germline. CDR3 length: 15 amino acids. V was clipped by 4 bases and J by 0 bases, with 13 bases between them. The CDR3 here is CASSPLAGDSYEQYF. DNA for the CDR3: TGCGCCAGCAGCCCCTTGGCGGGCGACTCCTACGAGCAGTACTTC.

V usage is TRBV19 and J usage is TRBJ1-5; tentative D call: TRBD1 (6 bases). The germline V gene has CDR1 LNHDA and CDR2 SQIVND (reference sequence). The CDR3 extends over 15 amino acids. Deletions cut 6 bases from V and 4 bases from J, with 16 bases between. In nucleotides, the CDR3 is TGTGCCAGTAGCACCCTGGCGGGGGCGAATCAGCCCCAGCATTTT. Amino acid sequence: CASSTLAGANQPQHF.

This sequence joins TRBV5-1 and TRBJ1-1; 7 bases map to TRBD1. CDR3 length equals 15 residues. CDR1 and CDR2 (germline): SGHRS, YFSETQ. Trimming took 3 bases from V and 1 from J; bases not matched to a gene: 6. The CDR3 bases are TGCGCCAGCAGCTCAGAGGGACAGCCGAACACTGAAGCTTTCTTT. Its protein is CASSSEGQPNTEAFF. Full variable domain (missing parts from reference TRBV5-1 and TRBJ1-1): KAGVTQTPRYLIKTRGQQVTLSCSPISGHRSVSWYQQTPGQGLQFLFEYFSETQRNKGNFPGRFSGRQFSNSRSEMNVSTLELGDSALYLCASSSEGQPNTEAFFGQGTRLTVV.

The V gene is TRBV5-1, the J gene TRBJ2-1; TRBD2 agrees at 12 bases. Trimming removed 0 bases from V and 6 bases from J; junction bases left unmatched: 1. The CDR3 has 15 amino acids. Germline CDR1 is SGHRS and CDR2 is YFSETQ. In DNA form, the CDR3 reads TGCGCCAGCAGCTTGGGACTAGCGGGAGTCAATGAGCAGTTCTTC. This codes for CASSLGLAGVNEQFF. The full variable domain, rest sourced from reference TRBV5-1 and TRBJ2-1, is KAGVTQTPRYLIKTRGQQVTLSCSPISGHRSVSWYQQTPGQGLQFLFEYFSETQRNKGNFPGRFSGRQFSNSRSEMNVSTLELGDSALYLCASSLGLAGVNEQFFGPGTRLTVL.

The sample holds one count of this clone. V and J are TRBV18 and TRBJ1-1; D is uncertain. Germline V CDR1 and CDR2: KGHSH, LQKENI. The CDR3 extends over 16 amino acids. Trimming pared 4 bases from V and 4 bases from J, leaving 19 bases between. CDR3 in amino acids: CASSLTVTGKGTEAFF. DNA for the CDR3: TGTGCCAGCTCACTTACAGTTACGGGGAAGGGCACTGAAGCTTTCTTT.

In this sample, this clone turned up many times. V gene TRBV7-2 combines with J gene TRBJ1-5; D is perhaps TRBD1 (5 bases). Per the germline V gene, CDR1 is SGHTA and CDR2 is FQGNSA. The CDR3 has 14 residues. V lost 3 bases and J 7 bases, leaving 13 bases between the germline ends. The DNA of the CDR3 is TGTGCCAGCAGCTTTGGGGCAGGGTACCAGCCCCAGCATTTT. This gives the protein CASSFGAGYQPQHF. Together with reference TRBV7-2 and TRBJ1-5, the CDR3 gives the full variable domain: GAGVSQSPSNKVTEKGKDVELRCDPISGHTALYWYRQSLGQGLEFLIYFQGNSAPDKSGLPSDRFSAERTGGSVSTLTIQRTQQEDSAVYLCASSFGAGYQPQHFGDGTRLSIL.